A single sample is the source of the 11 T cell receptor beta chains below, sequenced in a study of T cells in Graves' hyperthyroidism and ophthalmopathy. Amplification of TCR beta CDR3 regions used RNA as the template. HTBI primers were employed in a first-round RT-PCR of the TCR CDR3. TCRdb re-called the multiplex PCR reads through MiXCR, storing one row per CDR3 protein. The top ten clones hold over 15% of a sample with 600,000 to 850,000 distinct CDR3 sequences, 18% of them seen once. The sample consisted of blood. The source of these receptors is a woman in her fifties or sixties with Graves' hyperthyroidism that later progressed to Graves' ophthalmopathy.

This clonotype was detected only once. The chain employs TRBV6-1 and TRBJ1-4; the D gene is possibly TRBD1 (5 bases). The CDR3 is 14 residues long. Germline V gene data show CDR1 as MNHNS and CDR2 as SASEGT. Trimming removed 6 bases from V and 8 bases from J, with 16 bases in between. The CDR3 region is CASRGRQRLEKLFF. CDR3 in DNA: TGTGCCAGCAGGGGTAGACAGCGTTTAGAAAAACTGTTTTTT.

This clonotype was counted ten times or more. CDR3 bases: TGTGCCAGCAGTGAACAGGGAAGGAGGACTGAAGCTTTCTTT. Translated: CASSEQGRRTEAFF. The chain joins TRBV2 to TRBJ1-1, with D possibly TRBD1 on 5 matching bases. The V end lost 2 bases, the J end lost 5 bases, and 12 bases lay between the germline ends. Germline CDR1 SNHLY, CDR2 FYNNEI. The CDR3 totals 14 residues.

This clonotype was observed many times. The chain recombines TRBV5-1 with TRBJ1-1; 11 bases line up with TRBD1. The CDR3 extends over 15 amino acids. Germline V gene lookup returns CDR1 SGHRS and CDR2 YFSETQ. The trim removed 4 bases at V and 6 bases at J, leaving 8 bases unmatched. The CDR3 reads CASSPRGQGAPEAFF. In DNA form, the CDR3 reads TGCGCCAGCAGCCCCCGCGGACAGGGGGCTCCTGAAGCTTTCTTT.

This clonotype has just a few counts. This chain uses TRBV7-8 with TRBJ1-4; 8 bases agree with TRBD1. Losses at the gene ends were 0 bases for V and 5 bases for J; bases not matched to a gene: 11. This CDR3 spans 18 amino acids. Germline values: CDR1 SGHVS, CDR2 FQNEAQ. This CDR3 is CASSLATPGQALNEKLFF. The CDR3, as DNA: TGTGCCAGCAGCTTAGCTACGCCGGGACAGGCCTTAAATGAAAAACTGTTTTTT.

The chain uses TRBV4-1 and TRBJ2-2; a weak D match, TRBD2 (6 bases). Germline CDR1 MGHRA, CDR2 YSYEKL. V gave up 1 base and J gave up 7 bases, with 7 bases separating them. The CDR3 consists of 13 residues. DNA for the CDR3: TGCGCCAGCAGCCAAGGGCGGGGCGGGGAGCTGTTTTTT. Protein: CASSQGRGGELFF.

The chain couples TRBV20-1 to TRBJ2-3, with 8 bases matching TRBD2. The trim removed 4 bases at V and 2 bases at J, leaving 17 bases unmatched. Germline V gene lookup returns CDR1 DFQATT and CDR2 SNEGSKA (reference sequence). CDR3 size: 18 residues. This CDR3 reads CSATPLAGSHRITDTQYF. CDR3 nucleotides: TGCAGTGCTACGCCCTTAGCGGGGTCCCACCGGATCACAGATACGCAGTATTTT.

The chain recombines TRBV20-1 with TRBJ2-7; D is ambiguous. There are 14 residues in the CDR3. CDR1 DFQATT and CDR2 SNEGSKA come from the germline V gene (reference sequence). V lost 0 bases and J lost 3, with 12 bases in between. The CDR3 coding sequence is TGCAGTGCTAGAGAACCGTTCTTAGACTACGAGCAGTACTTC. Translating it yields CSAREPFLDYEQYF.

This clonotype was observed a few times. The chain recombines TRBV29-1 with TRBJ1-3, with D possibly matching TRBD1 (5 bases). CDR1 is SQVTM and CDR2 is ANQGSEA in the germline V gene. With 4 bases removed from V and 6 bases from J, the gap between germline ends came to 13 bases. CDR3 size: 13 residues. The CDR3 region is CSVVEGLTNTIYF. The CDR3 coding sequence is TGCAGCGTTGTGGAGGGGCTCACAAACACCATATATTTT.

The chain is built from TRBV6-1 and TRBJ1-2; D possibly corresponds to TRBD1 (6 bases). CDR1 and CDR2 from the germline V gene are MNHNS and SASEGT. CDR3 length: 14 residues. V was cut by 3 bases and J by 5 bases, with 13 bases left in between. The CDR3 protein is CASSDRTEKYGYTF. In DNA form, the CDR3 reads TGTGCCAGCAGTGATCGGACAGAGAAATATGGCTACACCTTC.

This rearrangement joins TRBV6-5 to TRBJ2-3; maybe TRBD1 (6 bases). Germline assignment: CDR1 MNHEY and CDR2 SVGAGI. V gave up 2 bases and J gave up 4 bases, with 13 bases separating them. This CDR3 comprises 15 residues. This CDR3 is CASSYGTLSPDTQYF. CDR3 DNA sequence: TGTGCCAGCAGTTACGGGACACTTTCGCCAGATACGCAGTATTTT.

This clonotype was counted only a few times. The genes are TRBV15 and TRBJ1-2; no definite D call. Germline CDR1 is LNHNV and CDR2 is YYDKDF (reference sequence). The CDR3 extends over 15 amino acids. V was pared by 5 bases and J by 0 bases, with 13 bases between. CDR3 DNA sequence: TGTGCCACCAGCCGGGCACTTTCAACTAACTATGGCTACACCTTC. This sequence encodes CATSRALSTNYGYTF.